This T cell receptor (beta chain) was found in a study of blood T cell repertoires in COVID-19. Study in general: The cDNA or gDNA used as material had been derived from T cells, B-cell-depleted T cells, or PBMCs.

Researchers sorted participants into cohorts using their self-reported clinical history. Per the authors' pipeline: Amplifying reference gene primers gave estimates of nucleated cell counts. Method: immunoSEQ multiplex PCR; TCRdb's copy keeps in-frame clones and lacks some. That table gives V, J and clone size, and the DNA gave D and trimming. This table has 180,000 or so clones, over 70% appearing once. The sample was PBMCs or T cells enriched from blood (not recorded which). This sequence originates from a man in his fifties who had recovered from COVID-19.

This CDR3 reads CASSYEGRSYNEQFF. Written as DNA, the CDR3 is TGTGCCAGCAGCTACGAGGGTAGGAGTTACAATGAGCAGTTCTTC. The chain employs TRBV6-5 and TRBJ2-1, with D possibly matching TRBD2 (5 bases). Germline CDR1 is MNHEY and CDR2 is SVGAGI. CDR3 length: 15 residues. V dropped 6 bases and J dropped 4 bases, with 16 bases sitting between them.